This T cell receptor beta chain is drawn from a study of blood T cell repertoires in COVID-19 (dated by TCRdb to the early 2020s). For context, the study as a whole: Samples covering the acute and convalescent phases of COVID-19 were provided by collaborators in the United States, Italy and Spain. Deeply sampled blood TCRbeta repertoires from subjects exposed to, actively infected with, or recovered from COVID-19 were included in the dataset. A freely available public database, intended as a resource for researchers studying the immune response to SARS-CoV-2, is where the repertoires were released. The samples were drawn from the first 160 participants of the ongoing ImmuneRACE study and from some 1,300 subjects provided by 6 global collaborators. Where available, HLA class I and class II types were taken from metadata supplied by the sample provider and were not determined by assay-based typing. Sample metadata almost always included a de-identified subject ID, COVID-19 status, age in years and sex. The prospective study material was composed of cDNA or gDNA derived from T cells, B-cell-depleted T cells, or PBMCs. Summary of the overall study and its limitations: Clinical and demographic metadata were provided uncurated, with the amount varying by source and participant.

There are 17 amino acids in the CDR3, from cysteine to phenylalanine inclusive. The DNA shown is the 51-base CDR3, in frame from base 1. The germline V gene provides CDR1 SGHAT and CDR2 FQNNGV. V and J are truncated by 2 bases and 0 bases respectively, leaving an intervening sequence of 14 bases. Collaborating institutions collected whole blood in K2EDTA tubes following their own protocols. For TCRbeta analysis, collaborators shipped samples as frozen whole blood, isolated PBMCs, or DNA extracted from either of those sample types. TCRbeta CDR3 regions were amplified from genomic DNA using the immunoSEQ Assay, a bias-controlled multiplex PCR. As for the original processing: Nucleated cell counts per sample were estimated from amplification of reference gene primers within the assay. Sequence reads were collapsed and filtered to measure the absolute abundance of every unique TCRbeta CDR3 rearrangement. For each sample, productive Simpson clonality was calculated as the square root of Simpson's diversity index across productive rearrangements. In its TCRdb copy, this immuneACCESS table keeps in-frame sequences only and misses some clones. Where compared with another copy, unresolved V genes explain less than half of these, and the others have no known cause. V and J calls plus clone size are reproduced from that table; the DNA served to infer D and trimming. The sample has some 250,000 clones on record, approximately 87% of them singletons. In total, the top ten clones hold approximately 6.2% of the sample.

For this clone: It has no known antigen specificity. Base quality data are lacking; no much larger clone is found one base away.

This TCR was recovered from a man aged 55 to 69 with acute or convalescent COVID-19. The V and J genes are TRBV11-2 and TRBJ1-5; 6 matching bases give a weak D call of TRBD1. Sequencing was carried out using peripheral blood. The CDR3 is CASSLRGSQGSNQPQHF. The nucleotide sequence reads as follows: TGTGCCAGCAGCTTAAGGGGGTCACAGGGTAGCAATCAGCCCCAGCATTTT.